The 5 T cell receptor beta chains in this list originate from one sample, sequenced in a study of PD-1 blockade in classical Hodgkin lymphoma. Relapse was seen in all patients after autologous stem cell transplantation, and brentuximab vedotin exposure was variable. Produced via immunoSEQ multiplex PCR; TCRdb's table is partial and in-frame only. The sample contains roughly 81,000 clones, about nine tenths of which appear only once. Here the sequenced sample was peripheral blood mononuclear cells (PBMCs), taken before the second cycle of nivolumab. The receptors stem from a human donor with classical Hodgkin lymphoma.

This clone occurred once. V and J are TRBV30 and TRBJ1-6, with a possible D match to TRBD1 (5 bases). Trimming stripped 3 bases from V and 6 bases from J, with 18 bases between. The CDR3 has 16 amino acids. Germline loops: CDR1 GTSNPN, CDR2 SVGIG (reference sequence). The CDR3 sequence is CAWSQSQGVGNSPLHF. The CDR3 coding sequence is TGTGCCTGGAGCCAAAGCCAGGGCGTCGGTAATTCACCCCTCCACTTT.

The CDR3 loop reads CASSLIPPRETQYF. In nucleotides, the CDR3 is TGTGCCAGCAGCTTAATTCCCCCGCGGGAGACCCAGTACTTC. The V call is TRBV11-2, the J call TRBJ2-5; D is unclear. Germline V gene data show CDR1 as SGHAT and CDR2 as FQNNGV. This CDR3 has 14 amino acids. Trimming removed 2 bases from V and 5 bases from J, with 12 bases in between.

The gene calls are TRBV10-2 and TRBJ2-7; 10 bases match TRBD2. The trim removed 6 bases at V and 7 bases at J, leaving 9 bases unmatched. From germline, CDR1 is WSHSY and CDR2 SAAADI. CDR3 length: 14 residues. The CDR3 bases are TGCGCCAGCAGCTGGACTAGCGGAGAGGGGGAGCAGTACTTC. Residues: CASSWTSGEGEQYF.

There are a few counts of this clone. V usage is TRBV11-2 and J usage is TRBJ1-2; the D is unclear. The V and J ends lost 3 bases and 8 bases respectively, with 13 bases between them. Germline values: CDR1 SGHAT, CDR2 FQNNGV. This CDR3 is 13 amino acids long. CDR3 nucleotides: TGTGCCAGCAGCTTTGGGCAGTCGACCGGCTACACCTTC. Amino acids: CASSFGQSTGYTF.

This chain connects TRBV30 to TRBJ1-1; D is perhaps TRBD1 (5 bases). The CDR3 spans 13 residues. V was shortened by 0 bases and J by 3 bases, with 8 bases between the two germline ends. Germline V gene data show CDR1 as GTSNPN and CDR2 as SVGIG (reference sequence). DNA of the CDR3: TGTGCCTGGAGTGTCGGCAGGGACACTGAAGCTTTCTTT. This sequence encodes CAWSVGRDTEAFF.